One sample yielded the 9 T cell receptor beta chains listed below, sequenced in a study of radiation and T cells in renal cell carcinoma. The assay was immunoSEQ multiplex PCR, and TCRdb's table has in-frame clones only and misses some. Of 70,000 to 90,000 clones listed, roughly 85% are singletons. The sample's time point: blood 2 weeks post-SBRT. Treatment: 15 Gy SBRT to primary tumor, nephrectomy 4 weeks later. The input for sequencing was blood, taken from a patient whose treatment included radiotherapy and nephrectomy. These receptors came from a woman aged 50 to 60 with renal cell carcinoma.

The rearrangement uses TRBV6-1 and TRBJ1-2, with 8 bases matching TRBD1. CDR1 and CDR2 from the germline V gene are MNHNS and SASEGT. The CDR3 sequence is 13 residues long. Unmatched junction bases numbered 3, after V lost 4 bases and J lost 5 bases. As DNA, the CDR3 is TGTGCCAGCAGTGTGGACAGGGAGTATGGCTACACCTTC. It specifies CASSVDREYGYTF.

The J gene is TRBJ2-7, the V gene TRBV2; D not resolved. The CDR3 length is 15 residues. V was trimmed by 1 base and J by 2 bases, leaving 12 bases between them. From germline, CDR1 is SNHLY and CDR2 FYNNEI. Here the CDR3 reads CASSEGPSGPYEQYF. The CDR3 DNA reads TGTGCCAGCAGTGAAGGCCCGTCAGGACCCTACGAGCAGTACTTC.

This chain connects TRBV28 to TRBJ1-1; D uncertain. The V end lost 4 bases, the J end lost 10 bases, and 22 bases lay between the germline ends. The germline V gene has CDR1 MDHEN and CDR2 SYDVKM. The CDR3 consists of 15 residues. CDR3 sequence: CASSSYRKQNVLAFF. CDR3 DNA sequence: TGTGCCAGCAGTTCATACAGAAAGCAAAATGTGTTAGCTTTCTTT.

The chain combines TRBV30 with TRBJ1-2; D is undetermined. The CDR3 covers 12 residues. The V end lost 0 bases, the J end lost 6 bases, and 8 bases lay between the germline ends. Looked up from germline, CDR1 is GTSNPN and CDR2 is SVGIG (reference sequence). The CDR3, as DNA: TGTGCCTGGAGTGTGACATTCGATGGCTACACCTTC. Translating gives CAWSVTFDGYTF.

This clone has more than one count but fewer than ten. This rearrangement joins TRBV7-2 to TRBJ1-5; D might be TRBD1 (6 bases). The ends were cut back, 1 base at V and 6 bases at J, with 13 bases in the middle. Germline values: CDR1 SGHTA, CDR2 FQGNSA. CDR3 length equals 15 residues. The CDR3 sequence: CASSLVSGAGQPQHF. CDR3 in DNA: TGTGCCAGCAGCTTAGTCTCAGGGGCGGGTCAGCCCCAGCATTTT.

The chain couples TRBV6-1 to TRBJ2-7; TRBD1 might be the D (6 bases). Germline V lookup: CDR1 MNHNS, CDR2 SASEGT. Trimming removed 2 bases from V and 0 bases from J, with 11 bases in between. The CDR3 loop spans 15 amino acids. CDR3 residues: CASSELTGSSYEQYF. For the CDR3, the DNA is TGTGCCAGCAGTGAACTCACAGGGAGCTCCTACGAGCAGTACTTC.

The chain links TRBV19 to TRBJ1-5; D gene uncertain. Germline V gene data show CDR1 as LNHDA and CDR2 as SQIVND (reference sequence). This CDR3 contains 14 residues. Trimming took off 3 bases at V and 3 bases at J, with 9 bases between the two ends. CDR3 coding DNA: TGTGCCAGTAGTATTGTCAGCCACAATCAGCCCCAGCATTTT. Protein: CASSIVSHNQPQHF. The full variable domain, with the rest looked up from reference TRBV19 and TRBJ1-5, is DGGITQSPKYLFRKEGQNVTLSCEQNLNHDAMYWYRQDPGQGLRLIYYSQIVNDFQKGDIAEGYSVSREKKESFPLTVTSAQKNPTAFYLCASSIVSHNQPQHFGDGTRLSIL.

The V and J genes are TRBV11-2 and TRBJ1-2, with 7 bases lining up with TRBD1. Germline CDR1 is SGHAT and CDR2 is FQNNGV. This CDR3 contains 14 residues. V trimming: 6 bases; J trimming: 4 bases; junction bases outside the gene matches: 8. The CDR3 spells CASSPSGTAYGYTF. CDR3 DNA: TGTGCCAGCAGTCCGTCCGGGACAGCCTATGGCTACACCTTC.

The chain joins TRBV2 to TRBJ2-3, with D maybe TRBD1 (5 bases). This CDR3 is 15 amino acids long. The germline CDR1 and CDR2 sequences are SNHLY and FYNNEI. V lost 6 bases and J 5 bases, leaving 18 bases between the germline ends. This chain's CDR3 is CASRNRHRTGDTQYF. The CDR3 bases are TGTGCCAGCAGAAACAGGCACCGGACGGGAGATACGCAGTATTTT.